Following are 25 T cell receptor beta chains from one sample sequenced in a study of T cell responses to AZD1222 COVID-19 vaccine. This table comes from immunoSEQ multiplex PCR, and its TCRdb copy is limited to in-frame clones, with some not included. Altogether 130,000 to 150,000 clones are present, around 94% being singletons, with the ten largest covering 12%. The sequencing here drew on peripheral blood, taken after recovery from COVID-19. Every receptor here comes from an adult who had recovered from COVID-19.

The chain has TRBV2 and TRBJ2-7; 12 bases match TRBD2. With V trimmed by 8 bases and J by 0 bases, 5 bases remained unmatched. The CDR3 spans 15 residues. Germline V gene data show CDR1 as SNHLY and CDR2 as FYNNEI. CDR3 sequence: CASGVTSGGSYEQYF. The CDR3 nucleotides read TGTGCCAGCGGGGTGACTAGCGGGGGCTCCTACGAGCAGTACTTC.

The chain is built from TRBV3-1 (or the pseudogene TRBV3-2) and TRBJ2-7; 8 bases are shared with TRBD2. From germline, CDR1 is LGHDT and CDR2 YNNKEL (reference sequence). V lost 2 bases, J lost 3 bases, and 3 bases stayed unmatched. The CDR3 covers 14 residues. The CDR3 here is CASSQTSGNYEQYF. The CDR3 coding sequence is TGTGCCAGCAGCCAAACTAGCGGAAACTACGAGCAGTACTTC.

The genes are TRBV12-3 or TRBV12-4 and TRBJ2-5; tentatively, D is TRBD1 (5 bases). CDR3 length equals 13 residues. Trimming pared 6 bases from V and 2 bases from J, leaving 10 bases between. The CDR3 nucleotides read TGTGCCAGCAGACTGGGGCAGCAAGAGACCCAGTACTTC. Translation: CASRLGQQETQYF.

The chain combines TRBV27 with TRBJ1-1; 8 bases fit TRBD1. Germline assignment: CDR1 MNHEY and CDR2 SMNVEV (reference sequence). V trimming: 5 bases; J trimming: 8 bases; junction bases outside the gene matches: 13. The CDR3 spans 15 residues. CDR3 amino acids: CASSPRQGRTPEAFF. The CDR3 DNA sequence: TGTGCCAGCAGTCCCCGACAGGGGCGGACACCCGAAGCTTTCTTT.

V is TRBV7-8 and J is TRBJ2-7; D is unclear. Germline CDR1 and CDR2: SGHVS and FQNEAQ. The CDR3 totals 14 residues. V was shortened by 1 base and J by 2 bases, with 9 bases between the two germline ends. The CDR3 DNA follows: TGTGCCAGCAGCTTAGAGAAAAACCCCTACGAGCAGTACTTC. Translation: CASSLEKNPYEQYF.

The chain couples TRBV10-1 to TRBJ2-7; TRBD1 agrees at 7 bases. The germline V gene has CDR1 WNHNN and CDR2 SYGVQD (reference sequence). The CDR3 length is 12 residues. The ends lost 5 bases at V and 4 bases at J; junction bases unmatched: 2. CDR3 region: CASSMDRYEQYF. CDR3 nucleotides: TGCGCCAGCAGTATGGACAGGTACGAGCAGTACTTC.

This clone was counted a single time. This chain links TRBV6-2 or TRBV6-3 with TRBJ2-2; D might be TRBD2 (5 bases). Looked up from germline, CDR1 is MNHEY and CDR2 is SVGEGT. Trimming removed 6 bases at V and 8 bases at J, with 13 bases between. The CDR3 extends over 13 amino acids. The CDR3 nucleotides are TGTGCCAGCAGCTCAATAGCGACGGGGGAGCTGTTTTTT. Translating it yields CASSSIATGELFF.

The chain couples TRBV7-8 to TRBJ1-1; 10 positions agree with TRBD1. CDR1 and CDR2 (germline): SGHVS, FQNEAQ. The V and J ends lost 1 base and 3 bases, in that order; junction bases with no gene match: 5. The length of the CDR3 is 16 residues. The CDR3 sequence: CASSLGVGQGDTEAFF. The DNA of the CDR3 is TGTGCCAGCAGCTTAGGAGTCGGACAGGGGGACACTGAAGCTTTCTTT.

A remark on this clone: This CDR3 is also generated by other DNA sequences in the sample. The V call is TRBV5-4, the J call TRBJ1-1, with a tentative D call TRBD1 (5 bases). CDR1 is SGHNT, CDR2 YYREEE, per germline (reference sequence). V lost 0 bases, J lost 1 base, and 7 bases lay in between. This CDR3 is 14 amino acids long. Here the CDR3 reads CASSLAGANTEAFF. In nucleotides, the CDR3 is TGTGCCAGCAGCTTGGCCGGGGCGAACACTGAAGCTTTCTTT.

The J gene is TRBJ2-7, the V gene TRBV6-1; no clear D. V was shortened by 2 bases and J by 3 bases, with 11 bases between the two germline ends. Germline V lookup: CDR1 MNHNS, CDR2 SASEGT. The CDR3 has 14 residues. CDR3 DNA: TGTGCCAGCAGTGAAAGTAACTTCGTCTACGAGCAGTACTTC. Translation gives CASSESNFVYEQYF.

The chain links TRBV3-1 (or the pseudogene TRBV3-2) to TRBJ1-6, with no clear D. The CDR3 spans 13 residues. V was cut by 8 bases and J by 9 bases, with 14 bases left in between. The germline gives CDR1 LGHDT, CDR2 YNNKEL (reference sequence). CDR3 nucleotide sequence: TGTGCCAGCGCGGGTGGGCCGGGTTCACCCCTCCACTTT. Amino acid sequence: CASAGGPGSPLHF.

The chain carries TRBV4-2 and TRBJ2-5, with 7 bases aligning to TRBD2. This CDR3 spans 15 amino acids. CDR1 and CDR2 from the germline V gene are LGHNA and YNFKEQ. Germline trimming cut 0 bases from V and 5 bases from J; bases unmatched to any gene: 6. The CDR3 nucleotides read TGTGCCAGCAGCCAAGATAGGGAACTAGCGGAGACCCAGTACTTC. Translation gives CASSQDRELAETQYF.

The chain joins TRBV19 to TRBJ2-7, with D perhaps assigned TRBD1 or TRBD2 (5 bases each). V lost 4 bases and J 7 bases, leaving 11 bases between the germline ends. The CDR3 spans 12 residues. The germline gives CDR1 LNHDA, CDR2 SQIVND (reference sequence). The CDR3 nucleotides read TGTGCCAGTAGTAACCTAGCAGGGGAGCAGTACTTC. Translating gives CASSNLAGEQYF.

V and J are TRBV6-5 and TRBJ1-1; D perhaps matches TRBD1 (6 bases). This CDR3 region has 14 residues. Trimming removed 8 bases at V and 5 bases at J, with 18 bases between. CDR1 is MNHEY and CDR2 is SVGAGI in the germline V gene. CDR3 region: CASHLRGPSTEAFF. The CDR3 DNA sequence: TGTGCCAGCCACCTCAGGGGACCGTCTACTGAAGCTTTCTTT.

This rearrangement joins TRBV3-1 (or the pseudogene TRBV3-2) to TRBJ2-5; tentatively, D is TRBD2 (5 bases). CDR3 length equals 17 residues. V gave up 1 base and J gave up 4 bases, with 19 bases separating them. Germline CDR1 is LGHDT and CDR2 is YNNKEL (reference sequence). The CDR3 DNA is TGTGCCAGCAGCCAAGTCGGAAGCGGTTCTTGGCCAGAGACCCAGTACTTC. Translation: CASSQVGSGSWPETQYF.

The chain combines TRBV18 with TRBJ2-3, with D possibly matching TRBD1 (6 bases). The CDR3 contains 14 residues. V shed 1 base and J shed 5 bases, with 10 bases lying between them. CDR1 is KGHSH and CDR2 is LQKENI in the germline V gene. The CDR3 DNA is TGTGCCAGCTCACCACTACTAGGGGGAGATACGCAGTATTTT. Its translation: CASSPLLGGDTQYF.

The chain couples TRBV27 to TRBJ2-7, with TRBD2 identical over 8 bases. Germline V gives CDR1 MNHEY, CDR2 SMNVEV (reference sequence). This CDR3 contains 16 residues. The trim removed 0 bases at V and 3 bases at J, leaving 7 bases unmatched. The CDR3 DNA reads TGTGCCAGCAGTTTATCGGGCGGGGGGCTCGGCTACGAGCAGTACTTC. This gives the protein CASSLSGGGLGYEQYF.

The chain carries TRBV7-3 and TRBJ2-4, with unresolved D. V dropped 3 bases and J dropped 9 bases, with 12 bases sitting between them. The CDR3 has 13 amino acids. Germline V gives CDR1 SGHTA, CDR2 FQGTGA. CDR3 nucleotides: TGTGCCAGCAGCTTTAACCGACGTGGCATTCAGTACTTC. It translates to CASSFNRRGIQYF.

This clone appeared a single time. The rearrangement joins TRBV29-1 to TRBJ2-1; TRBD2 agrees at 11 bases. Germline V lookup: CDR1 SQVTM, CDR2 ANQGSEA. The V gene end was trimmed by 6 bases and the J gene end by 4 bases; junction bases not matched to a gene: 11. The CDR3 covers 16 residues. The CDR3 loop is CSVNSGRASLYNEQFF. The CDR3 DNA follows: TGCAGCGTAAATAGCGGGAGGGCCTCCCTGTACAATGAGCAGTTCTTC.

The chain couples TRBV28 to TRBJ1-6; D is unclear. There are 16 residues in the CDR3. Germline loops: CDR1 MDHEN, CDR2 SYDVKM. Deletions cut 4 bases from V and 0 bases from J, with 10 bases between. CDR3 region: CASSSFRSSYNSPLHF. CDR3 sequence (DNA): TGTGCCAGCAGTTCCTTTCGGAGCTCCTATAATTCACCCCTCCACTTT.

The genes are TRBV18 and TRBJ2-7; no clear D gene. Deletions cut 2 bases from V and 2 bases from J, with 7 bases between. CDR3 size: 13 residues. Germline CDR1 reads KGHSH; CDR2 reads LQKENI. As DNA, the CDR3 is TGTGCCAGCTCACCAGGGAATCCCTACGAGCAGTACTTC. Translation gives CASSPGNPYEQYF. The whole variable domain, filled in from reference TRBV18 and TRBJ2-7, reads NAGVMQNPRHLVRRRGQEARLRCSPMKGHSHVYWYRQLPEEGLKFMVYLQKENIIDESGMPKERFSAEFPKEGPSILRIQQVVRGDSAAYFCASSPGNPYEQYFGPGTRLTVT.

This chain's CDR3 is CASKSPGDEQYF. In nucleotides, the CDR3 is TGTGCCAGCAAAAGTCCCGGGGACGAGCAGTACTTC. V usage is TRBV27 and J usage is TRBJ2-7, with D possibly being TRBD2 (5 bases). The CDR3 spans 12 residues. Germline CDR1 is MNHEY and CDR2 is SMNVEV (reference sequence). The ends were cut back, 7 bases at V and 5 bases at J, with 12 bases in the middle.

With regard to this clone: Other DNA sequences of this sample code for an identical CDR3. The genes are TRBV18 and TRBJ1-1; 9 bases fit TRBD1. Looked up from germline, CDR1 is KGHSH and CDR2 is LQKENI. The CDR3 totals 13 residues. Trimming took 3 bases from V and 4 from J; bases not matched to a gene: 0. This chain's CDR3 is CASSPGQGTEAFF. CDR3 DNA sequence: TGTGCCAGCTCACCGGGACAGGGCACTGAAGCTTTCTTT.

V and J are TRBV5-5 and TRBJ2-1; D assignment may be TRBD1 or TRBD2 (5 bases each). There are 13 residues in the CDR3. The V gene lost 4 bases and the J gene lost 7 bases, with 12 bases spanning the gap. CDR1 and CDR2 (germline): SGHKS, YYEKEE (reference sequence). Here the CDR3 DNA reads TGTGCCAGCAGCCGGGACCCCACTAATGAGCAGTTCTTC. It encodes CASSRDPTNEQFF.

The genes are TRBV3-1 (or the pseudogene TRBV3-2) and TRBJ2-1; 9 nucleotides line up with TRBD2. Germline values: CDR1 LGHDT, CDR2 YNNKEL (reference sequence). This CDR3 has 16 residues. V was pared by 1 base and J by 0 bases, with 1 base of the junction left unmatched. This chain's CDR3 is CASSQGTSASYNEQFF. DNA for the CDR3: TGTGCCAGCAGCCAAGGGACTAGCGCCTCCTACAATGAGCAGTTCTTC.